A single TCR beta chain is shown here with its context. Its target is not known. This sample stems from a study of a mutant IDH1 vaccine in newly diagnosed glioma. Study-level background: Vaccine dosing followed radiotherapy by 4-6 weeks, or accompanied temozolomide cycles. Most patients had received both radiotherapy and temozolomide, the prior options being radiotherapy, temozolomide, or both.

The table came from immunoSEQ multiplex PCR; TCRdb's copy has only in-frame clones and leaves some out. The table shows around 62,000 clones, with around 91% occurring only once. Documented time point: week 11, during vaccination. Doses consisted of 300 ug of mutant IDH1 20-mer peptide each, paired with topical imiquimod. Trimming took off 1 base at V and 4 bases at J, with 10 bases between the two ends. The V gene's germline CDR1 is SEHNR and CDR2 FQNEAQ (reference sequence). This CDR3 spans 14 amino acids. The chain is built from TRBV7-9 and TRBJ1-1; D is undetermined. Here the sequenced sample was PBMCs, taken from a glioma patient whose treatment included an IDH1 peptide vaccine. This TCR derives from a man aged 35 to 55 with glioma. CDR3 protein: CASSLGHLGTEAFF. CDR3 sequence (DNA): TGTGCCAGCAGCTTAGGCCATCTAGGCACTGAAGCTTTCTTT. The full variable domain, with the rest looked up from reference TRBV7-9 and TRBJ1-1, is DTGVSQNPRHKITKRGQNVTFRCDPISEHNRLYWYRQTLGQGPEFLTYFQNEAQLEKSRLLSDRFSAERPKGSFSTLEIQRTEQGDSAMYLCASSLGHLGTEAFFGQGTRLTVV.